What follows is one T cell receptor (beta chain) and its context. Its antigen is not known. Treatment here: randomized to nivolumab then ipilimumab (arm A) or the reverse (arm B). Libraries were prepared by immunoSEQ multiplex PCR; TCRdb keeps only in-frame clonotypes and omits some of them. The data contain 20,000 to 25,000 clones, more than 25% of them singletons. This sample was taken from a study of sequential checkpoint blockade in melanoma. General study findings and limits: Mutational load did not correlate with tumor T-cell fraction or clonality. Clinical benefit was about 30 times likelier when tumor T-cell fraction and clonality increased. For nivolumab-first patients, baseline tumor clonality was associated with response.

The specimen comprised tumor tissue (inferred from file names), sampled from a patient given nivolumab and ipilimumab in sequence. The receptor's source is a human donor with melanoma.

Here the CDR3 reads CASSIFGEVETQYF. CDR3 sequence (DNA): TGTGCCAGTAGTATATTTGGGGAAGTAGAGACCCAGTACTTC. The chain has TRBV19 and TRBJ2-5; the D is unclear. CDR3 size: 14 residues. Germline CDR1 and CDR2: LNHDA and SQIVND (reference sequence). V was cut by 2 bases and J by 4 bases, with 11 bases left in between.